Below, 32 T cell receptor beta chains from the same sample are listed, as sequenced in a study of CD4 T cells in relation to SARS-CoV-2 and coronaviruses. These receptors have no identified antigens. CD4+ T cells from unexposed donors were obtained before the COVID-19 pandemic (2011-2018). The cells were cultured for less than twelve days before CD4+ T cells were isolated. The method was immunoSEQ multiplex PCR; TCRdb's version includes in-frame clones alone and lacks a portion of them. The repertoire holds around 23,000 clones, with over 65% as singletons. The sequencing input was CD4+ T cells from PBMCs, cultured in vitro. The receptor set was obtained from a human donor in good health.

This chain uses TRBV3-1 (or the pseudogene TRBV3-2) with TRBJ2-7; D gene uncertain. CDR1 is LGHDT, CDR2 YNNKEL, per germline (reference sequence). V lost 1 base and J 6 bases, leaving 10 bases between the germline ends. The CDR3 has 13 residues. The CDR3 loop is CASSQGFSSEQYF. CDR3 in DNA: TGTGCCAGCAGCCAAGGCTTTTCATCCGAGCAGTACTTC.

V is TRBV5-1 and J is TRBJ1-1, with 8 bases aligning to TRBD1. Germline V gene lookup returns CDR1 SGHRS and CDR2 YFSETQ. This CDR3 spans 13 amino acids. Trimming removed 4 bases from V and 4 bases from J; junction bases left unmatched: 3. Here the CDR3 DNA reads TGCGCCAGCAGCCAGGGGGCGGGCACTGAAGCTTTCTTT. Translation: CASSQGAGTEAFF.

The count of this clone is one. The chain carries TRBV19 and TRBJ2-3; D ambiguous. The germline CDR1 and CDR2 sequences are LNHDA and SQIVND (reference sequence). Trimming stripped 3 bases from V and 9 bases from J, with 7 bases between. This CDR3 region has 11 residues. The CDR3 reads CASSIERTQYF. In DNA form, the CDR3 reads TGTGCCAGTAGTATTGAACGCACGCAGTATTTT.

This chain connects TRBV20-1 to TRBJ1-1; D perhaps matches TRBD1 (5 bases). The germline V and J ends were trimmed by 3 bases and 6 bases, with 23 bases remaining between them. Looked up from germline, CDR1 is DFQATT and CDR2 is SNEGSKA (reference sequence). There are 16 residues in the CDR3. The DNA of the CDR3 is TGCAGTGCTAGTGTAGCTCAACCGGGGGTGAGGTCTGAAGCTTTCTTT. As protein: CSASVAQPGVRSEAFF.

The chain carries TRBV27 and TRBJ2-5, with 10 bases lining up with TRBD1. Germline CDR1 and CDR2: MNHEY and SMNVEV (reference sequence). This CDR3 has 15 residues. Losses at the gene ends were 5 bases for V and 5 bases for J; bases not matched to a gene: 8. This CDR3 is CASSDRGLSWETQYF. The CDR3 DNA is TGTGCCAGCAGTGACAGGGGGCTCTCCTGGGAGACCCAGTACTTC.

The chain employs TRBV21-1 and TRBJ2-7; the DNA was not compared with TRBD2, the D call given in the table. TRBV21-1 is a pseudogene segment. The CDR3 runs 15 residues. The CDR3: CASSTGGGAAYEQYF. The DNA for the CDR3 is TGTGCCAGCAGCACTGGGGGGGGCGCGGCCTACGAGCAGTACTTC.

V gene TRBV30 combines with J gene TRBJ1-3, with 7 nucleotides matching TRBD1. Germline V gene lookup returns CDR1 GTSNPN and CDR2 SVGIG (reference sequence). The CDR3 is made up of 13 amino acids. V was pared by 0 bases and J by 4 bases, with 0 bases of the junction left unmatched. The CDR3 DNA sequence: TGTGCCTGGAGTGTAGGGGGCGGAAACACCATATATTTT. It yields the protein CAWSVGGGNTIYF.

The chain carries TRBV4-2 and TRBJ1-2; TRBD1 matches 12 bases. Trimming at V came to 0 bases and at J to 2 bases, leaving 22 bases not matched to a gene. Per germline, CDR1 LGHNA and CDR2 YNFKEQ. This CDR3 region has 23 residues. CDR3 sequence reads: CASSQEVAGVGTGGLTLNYGYTF. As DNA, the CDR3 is TGTGCCAGCAGCCAAGAAGTAGCCGGAGTCGGGACAGGGGGCTTAACCTTAAACTATGGCTACACCTTC.

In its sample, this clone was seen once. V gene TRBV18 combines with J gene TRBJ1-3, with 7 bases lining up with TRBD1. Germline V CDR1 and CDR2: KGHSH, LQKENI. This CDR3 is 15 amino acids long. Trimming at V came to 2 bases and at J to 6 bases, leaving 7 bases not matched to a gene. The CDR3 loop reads CASSPTAGGENTIYF. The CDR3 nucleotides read TGTGCCAGCTCACCAACCGCAGGGGGAGAAAACACCATATATTTT.

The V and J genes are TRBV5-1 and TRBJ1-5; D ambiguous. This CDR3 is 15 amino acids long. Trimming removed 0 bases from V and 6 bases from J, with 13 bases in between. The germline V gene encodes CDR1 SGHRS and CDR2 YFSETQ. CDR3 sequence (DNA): TGCGCCAGCAGCTTGGAGCCGAAAGGGAGTCAGCCCCAGCATTTT. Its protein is CASSLEPKGSQPQHF.

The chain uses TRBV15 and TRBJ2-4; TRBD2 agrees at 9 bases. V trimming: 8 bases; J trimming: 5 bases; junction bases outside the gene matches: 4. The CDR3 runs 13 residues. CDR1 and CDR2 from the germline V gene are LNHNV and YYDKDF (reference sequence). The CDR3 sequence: CATSIAGENIQYF. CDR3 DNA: TGTGCCACCTCGATAGCGGGAGAAAACATTCAGTACTTC.

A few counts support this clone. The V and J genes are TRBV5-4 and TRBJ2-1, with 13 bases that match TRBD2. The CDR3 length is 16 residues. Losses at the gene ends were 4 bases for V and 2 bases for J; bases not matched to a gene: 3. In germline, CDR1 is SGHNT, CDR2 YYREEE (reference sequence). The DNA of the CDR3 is TGTGCCAGCAGCAGAGGGACTAGCGGGACCTACAATGAGCAGTTCTTC. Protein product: CASSRGTSGTYNEQFF. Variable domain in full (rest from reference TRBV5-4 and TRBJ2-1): ETGVTQSPTHLIKTRGQQVTLRCSSQSGHNTVSWYQQALGQGPQFIFQYYREEENGRGNFPPRFSGLQFPNYSSELNVNALELDDSALYLCASSRGTSGTYNEQFFGPGTRLTVL.

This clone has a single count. The DNA of the CDR3 is TGTGCCACCAGTCCCCGGGGCGGGACTACCAACACAGATACGCAGTATTTT. It is translated as CATSPRGGTTNTDTQYF. The genes are TRBV24-1 and TRBJ2-3; 7 bases agree with TRBD2. V lost 6 bases and J lost 2; bases outside the gene matches: 13. The CDR3 runs to 17 residues. Germline loops: CDR1 KGHDR, CDR2 SFDVKD.

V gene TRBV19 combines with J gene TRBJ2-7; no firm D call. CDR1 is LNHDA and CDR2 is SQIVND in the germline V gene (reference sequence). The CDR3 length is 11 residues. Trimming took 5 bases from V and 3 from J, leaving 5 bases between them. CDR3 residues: CASSDNYEQYF. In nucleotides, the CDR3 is TGTGCCAGTAGTGACAACTACGAGCAGTACTTC.

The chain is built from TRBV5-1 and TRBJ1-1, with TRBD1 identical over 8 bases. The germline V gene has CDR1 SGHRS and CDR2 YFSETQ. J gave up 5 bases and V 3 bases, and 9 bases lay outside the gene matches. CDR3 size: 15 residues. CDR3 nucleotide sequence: TGCGCCAGCAGCTCGGGGACAGGTCAAGGTACTGAAGCTTTCTTT. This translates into CASSSGTGQGTEAFF.

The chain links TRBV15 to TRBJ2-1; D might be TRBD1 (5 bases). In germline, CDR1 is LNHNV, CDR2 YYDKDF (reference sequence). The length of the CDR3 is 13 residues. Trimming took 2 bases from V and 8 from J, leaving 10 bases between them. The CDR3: CATSRPPRDEQFF. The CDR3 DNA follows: TGTGCCACCAGCAGACCCCCCAGGGATGAGCAGTTCTTC.

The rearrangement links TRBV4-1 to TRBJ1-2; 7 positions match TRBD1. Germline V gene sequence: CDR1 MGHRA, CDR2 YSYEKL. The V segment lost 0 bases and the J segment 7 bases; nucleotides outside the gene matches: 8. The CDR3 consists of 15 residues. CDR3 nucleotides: TGCGCCAGCAGCCAAGATGAAGGGGGCTTGGTTGGCTACACCTTC. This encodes CASSQDEGGLVGYTF.

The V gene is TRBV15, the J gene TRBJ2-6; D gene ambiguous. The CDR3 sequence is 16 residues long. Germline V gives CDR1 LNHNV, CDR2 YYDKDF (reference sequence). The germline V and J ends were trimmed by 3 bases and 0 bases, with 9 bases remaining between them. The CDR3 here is CATSREAGSGANVLTF. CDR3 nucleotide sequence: TGTGCCACCAGCAGGGAAGCAGGCTCTGGGGCCAACGTCCTGACTTTC. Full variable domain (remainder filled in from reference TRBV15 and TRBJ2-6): DAMVIQNPRYQVTQFGKPVTLSCSQTLNHNVMYWYQQKSSQAPKLLFHYYDKDFNNEADTPDNFQSRRPNTSFCFLDIRSPGLGDTAMYLCATSREAGSGANVLTFGAGSRLTVL.

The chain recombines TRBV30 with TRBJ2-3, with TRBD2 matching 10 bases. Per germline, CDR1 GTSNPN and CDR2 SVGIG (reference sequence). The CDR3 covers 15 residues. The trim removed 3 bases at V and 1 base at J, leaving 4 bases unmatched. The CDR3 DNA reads TGTGCCTGGAGCCTAGCGGGGGACCGCACAGATACGCAGTATTTT. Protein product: CAWSLAGDRTDTQYF.

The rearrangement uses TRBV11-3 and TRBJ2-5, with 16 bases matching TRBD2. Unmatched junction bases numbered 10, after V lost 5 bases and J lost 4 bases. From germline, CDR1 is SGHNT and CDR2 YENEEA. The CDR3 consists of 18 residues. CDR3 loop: CASSPGLAGGWRLETQYF. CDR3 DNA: TGTGCCAGCAGCCCGGGACTAGCGGGAGGGTGGCGGCTAGAGACCCAGTACTTC.

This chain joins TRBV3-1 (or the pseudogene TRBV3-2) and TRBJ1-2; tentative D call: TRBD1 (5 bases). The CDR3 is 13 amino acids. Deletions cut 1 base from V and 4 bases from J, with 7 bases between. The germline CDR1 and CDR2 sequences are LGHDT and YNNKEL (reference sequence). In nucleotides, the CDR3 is TGTGCCAGCAGCCAAGGGGGGATCTATGGCTACACCTTC. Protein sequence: CASSQGGIYGYTF.

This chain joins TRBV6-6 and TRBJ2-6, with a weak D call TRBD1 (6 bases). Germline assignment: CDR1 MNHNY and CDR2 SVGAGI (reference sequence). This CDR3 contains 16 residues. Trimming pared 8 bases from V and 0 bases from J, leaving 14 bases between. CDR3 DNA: TGTGCCAGCGGGATAAACAGGGACTCTGGGGCCAACGTCCTGACTTTC. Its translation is CASGINRDSGANVLTF.

Written as DNA, the CDR3 is TGTGCCACAAGGGGCCTAGCTGAGGCCGGGGAGCTGTTTTTT. It translates to CATRGLAEAGELFF. The chain combines TRBV19 with TRBJ2-2; the D gene could be TRBD1 or TRBD2 (5 bases each). The CDR3 runs 14 residues. Trimming left V 10 bases short and J 6 bases short, with 18 bases between. Per the germline V gene, CDR1 is LNHDA and CDR2 is SQIVND (reference sequence). Based on the CDR3 plus reference TRBV19 and TRBJ2-2, the full variable domain is DGGITQSPKYLFRKEGQNVTLSCEQNLNHDAMYWYRQDPGQGLRLIYYSQIVNDFQKGDIAEGYSVSREKKESFPLTVTSAQKNPTAFYLCATRGLAEAGELFFGEGSRLTVL.

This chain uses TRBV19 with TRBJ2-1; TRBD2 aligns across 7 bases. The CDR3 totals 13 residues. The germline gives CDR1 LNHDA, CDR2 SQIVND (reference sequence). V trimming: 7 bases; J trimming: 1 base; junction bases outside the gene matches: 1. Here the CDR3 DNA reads TGTGCCAGTACCGGGGGGTCCTACAATGAGCAGTTCTTC. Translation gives CASTGGSYNEQFF. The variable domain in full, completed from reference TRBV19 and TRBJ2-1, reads DGGITQSPKYLFRKEGQNVTLSCEQNLNHDAMYWYRQDPGQGLRLIYYSQIVNDFQKGDIAEGYSVSREKKESFPLTVTSAQKNPTAFYLCASTGGSYNEQFFGPGTRLTVL.

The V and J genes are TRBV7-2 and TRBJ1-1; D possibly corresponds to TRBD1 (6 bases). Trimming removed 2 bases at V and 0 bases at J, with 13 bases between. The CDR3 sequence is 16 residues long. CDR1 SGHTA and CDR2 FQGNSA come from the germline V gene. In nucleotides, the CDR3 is TGTGCCAGCAGCTTAAATCCCCCAGGGGTGAACACTGAAGCTTTCTTT. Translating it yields CASSLNPPGVNTEAFF.

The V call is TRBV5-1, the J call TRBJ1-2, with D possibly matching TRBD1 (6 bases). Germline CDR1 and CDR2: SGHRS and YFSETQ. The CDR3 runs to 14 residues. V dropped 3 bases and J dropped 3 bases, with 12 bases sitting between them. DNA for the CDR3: TGCGCCAGCAGCTCCAGGACAGACGACTATGGCTACACCTTC. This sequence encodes CASSSRTDDYGYTF.

The CDR3 region has the DNA TGTGCCAGCAGCGCCATAGCGGGAGGGCTTGGCTACGAGCAGTACTTC. Amino acid sequence: CASSAIAGGLGYEQYF. The V call is TRBV2, the J call TRBJ2-7; 11 bases line up with TRBD2. The trim removed 6 bases at V and 3 bases at J, leaving 10 bases unmatched. The CDR3 covers 16 residues. Germline V lookup: CDR1 SNHLY, CDR2 FYNNEI.

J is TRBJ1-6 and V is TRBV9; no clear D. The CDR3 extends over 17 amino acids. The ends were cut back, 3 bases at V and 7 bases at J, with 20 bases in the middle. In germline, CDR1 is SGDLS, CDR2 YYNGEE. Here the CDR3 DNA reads TGTGCCAGCAGCGCTAGTCAATGGGTTCTAAGGAATTCACCCCTCCACTTT. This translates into CASSASQWVLRNSPLHF.

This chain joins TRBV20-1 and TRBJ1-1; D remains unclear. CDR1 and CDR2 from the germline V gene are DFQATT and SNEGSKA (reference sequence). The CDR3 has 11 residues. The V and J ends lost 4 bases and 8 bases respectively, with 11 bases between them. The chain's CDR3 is CSATPGKEAFF. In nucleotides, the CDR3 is TGCAGTGCTACCCCCGGGAAAGAAGCTTTCTTT.

The CDR3 loop is CASSYSVGRETQYF. The CDR3 DNA sequence: TGTGCCAGCAGTTACTCGGTCGGTAGGGAGACCCAGTACTTC. The V call is TRBV6-5, the J call TRBJ2-5, with no clear D. V shed 0 bases and J shed 5 bases, with 10 bases lying between them. Germline V gene sequence: CDR1 MNHEY, CDR2 SVGAGI. The CDR3 runs 14 residues.

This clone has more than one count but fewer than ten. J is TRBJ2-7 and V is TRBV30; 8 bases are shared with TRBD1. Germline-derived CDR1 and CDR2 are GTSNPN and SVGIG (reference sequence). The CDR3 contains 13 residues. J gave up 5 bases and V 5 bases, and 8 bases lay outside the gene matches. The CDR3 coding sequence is TGTGCCTGGGACGCGAGGACAGGGAACGAGCAGTACTTC. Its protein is CAWDARTGNEQYF.

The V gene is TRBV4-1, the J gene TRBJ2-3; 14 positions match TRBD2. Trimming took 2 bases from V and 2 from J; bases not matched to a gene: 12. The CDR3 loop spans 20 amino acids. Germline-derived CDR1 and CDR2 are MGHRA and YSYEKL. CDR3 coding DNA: TGCGCCAGCAGCCAACCGACGGGAGAGGGACTAGCGGGAGCCACAGATACGCAGTATTTT. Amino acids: CASSQPTGEGLAGATDTQYF.